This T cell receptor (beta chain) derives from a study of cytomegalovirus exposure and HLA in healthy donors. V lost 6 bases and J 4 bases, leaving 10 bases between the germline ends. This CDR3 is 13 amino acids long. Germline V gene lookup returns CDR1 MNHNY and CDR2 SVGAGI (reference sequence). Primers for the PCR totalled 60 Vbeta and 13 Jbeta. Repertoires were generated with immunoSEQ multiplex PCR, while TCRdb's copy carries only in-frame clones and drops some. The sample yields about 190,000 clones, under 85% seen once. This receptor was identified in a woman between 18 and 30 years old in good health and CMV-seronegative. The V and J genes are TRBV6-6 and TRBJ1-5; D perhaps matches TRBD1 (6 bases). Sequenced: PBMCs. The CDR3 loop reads CASSVTGNQPQHF. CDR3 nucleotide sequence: TGTGCCAGCAGCGTAACAGGGAATCAGCCCCAGCATTTT.